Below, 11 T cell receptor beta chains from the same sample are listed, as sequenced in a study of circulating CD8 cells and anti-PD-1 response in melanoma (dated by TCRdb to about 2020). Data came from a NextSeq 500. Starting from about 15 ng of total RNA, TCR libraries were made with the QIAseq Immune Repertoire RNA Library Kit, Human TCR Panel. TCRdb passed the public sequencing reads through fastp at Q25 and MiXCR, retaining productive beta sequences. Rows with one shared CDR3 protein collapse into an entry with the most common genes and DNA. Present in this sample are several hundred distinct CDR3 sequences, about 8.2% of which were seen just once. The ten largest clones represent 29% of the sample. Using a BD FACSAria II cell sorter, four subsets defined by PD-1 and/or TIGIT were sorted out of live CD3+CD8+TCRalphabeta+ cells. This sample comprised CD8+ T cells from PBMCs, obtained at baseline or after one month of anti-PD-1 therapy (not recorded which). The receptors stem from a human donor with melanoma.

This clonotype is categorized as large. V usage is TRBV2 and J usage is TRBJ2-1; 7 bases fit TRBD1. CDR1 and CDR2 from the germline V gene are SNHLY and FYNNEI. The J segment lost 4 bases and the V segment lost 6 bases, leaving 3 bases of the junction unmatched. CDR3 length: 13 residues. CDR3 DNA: TGTGCCAGCAGGGGGACAGAGTACAATGAGCAGTTCTTC. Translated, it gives CASRGTEYNEQFF.

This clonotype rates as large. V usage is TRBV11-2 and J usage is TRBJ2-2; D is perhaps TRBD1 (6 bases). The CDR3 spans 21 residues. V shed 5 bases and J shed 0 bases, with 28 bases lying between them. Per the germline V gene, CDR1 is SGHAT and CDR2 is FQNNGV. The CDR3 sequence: CASSGYQEGGLKLANTGELFF. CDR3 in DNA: TGTGCCAGCAGCGGCTATCAAGAAGGGGGATTAAAACTCGCGAACACCGGGGAGCTGTTTTTT. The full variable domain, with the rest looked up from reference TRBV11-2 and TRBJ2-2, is EAGVAQSPRYKIIEKRQSVAFWCNPISGHATLYWYQQILGQGPKLLIQFQNNGVVDDSQLPKDRFSAERLKGVDSTLKIQPAKLEDSAVYLCASSGYQEGGLKLANTGELFFGEGSRLTVL.

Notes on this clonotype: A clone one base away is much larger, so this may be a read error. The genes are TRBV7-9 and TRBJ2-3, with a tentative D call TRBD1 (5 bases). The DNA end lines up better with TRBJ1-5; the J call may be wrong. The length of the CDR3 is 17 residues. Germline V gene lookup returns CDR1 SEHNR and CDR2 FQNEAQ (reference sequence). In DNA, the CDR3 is TGTGCCAGCAGCTTAGGGCTAGCGGGGGAGAACACAGATACGCAGCATTTT. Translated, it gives CASSLGLAGENTDTQHF.

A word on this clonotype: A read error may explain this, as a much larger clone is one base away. The CDR3 region is CASSSLRGSSQPQHF. In DNA form, the CDR3 reads TGTGCCAGCAGTTCCCTCCGCGGAAGTAGTCAGCCCCAGCATTTT. The chain couples TRBV28 to TRBJ1-5; D gene uncertain. Trimming left V 4 bases short and J 6 bases short, with 16 bases between. Germline loops: CDR1 MDHEN, CDR2 SYDVKM. This CDR3 is 15 amino acids long. Variable domain in full (rest from reference TRBV28 and TRBJ1-5): DVKVTQSSRYLVKRTGEKVFLECVQDMDHENMFWYRQDPGLGLRLIYFSYDVKMKEKGDIPEGYSVSREKKERFSLILESASTNQTSMYLCASSSLRGSSQPQHFGDGTRLSIL.

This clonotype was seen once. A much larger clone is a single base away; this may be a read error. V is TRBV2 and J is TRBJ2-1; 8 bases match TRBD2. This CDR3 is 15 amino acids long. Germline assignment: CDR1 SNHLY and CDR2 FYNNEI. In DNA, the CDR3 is TGTGCCAGCAGTGACTCACTAGCGGAGAACAATGAGCAGCTCTTC. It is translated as CASSDSLAENNEQLF.

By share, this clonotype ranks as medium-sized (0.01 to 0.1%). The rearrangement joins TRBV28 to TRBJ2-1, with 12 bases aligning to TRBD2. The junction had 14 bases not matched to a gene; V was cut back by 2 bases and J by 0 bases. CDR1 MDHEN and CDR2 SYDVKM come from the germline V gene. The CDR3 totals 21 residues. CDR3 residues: CASSLAMGTSGPESSYNEQFF. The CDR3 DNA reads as TGTGCCAGCAGTTTAGCGATGGGGACTAGCGGGCCAGAGAGCTCCTACAATGAGCAGTTCTTC.

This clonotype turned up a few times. The CDR3 loop is CASSLEAGGFGEQYF. The CDR3 DNA is TGTGCCAGCAGTTTAGAAGCGGGGGGATTCGGCGAGCAGTACTTC. The chain is built from TRBV28 and TRBJ2-7, with 9 nucleotides matching TRBD2. Per the germline V gene, CDR1 is MDHEN and CDR2 is SYDVKM. The CDR3 is 15 residues long. Trimming took 2 bases from V and 6 from J; bases not matched to a gene: 8.

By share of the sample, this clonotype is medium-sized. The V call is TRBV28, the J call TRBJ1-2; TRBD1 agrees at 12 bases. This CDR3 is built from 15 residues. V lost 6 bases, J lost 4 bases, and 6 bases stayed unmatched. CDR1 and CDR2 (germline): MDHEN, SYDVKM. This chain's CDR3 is CASRVGTGGTYGYTF. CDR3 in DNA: TGTGCCAGCAGGGTAGGGACAGGGGGCACCTATGGCTACACCTTC.

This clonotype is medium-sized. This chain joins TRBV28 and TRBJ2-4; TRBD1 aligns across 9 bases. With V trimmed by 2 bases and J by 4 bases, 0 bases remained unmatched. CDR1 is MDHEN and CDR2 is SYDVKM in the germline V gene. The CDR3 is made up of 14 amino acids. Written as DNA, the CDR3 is TGTGCCAGCAGTTTAGGACAGGGGAAAAACATTCAGTACTTC. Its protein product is CASSLGQGKNIQYF.

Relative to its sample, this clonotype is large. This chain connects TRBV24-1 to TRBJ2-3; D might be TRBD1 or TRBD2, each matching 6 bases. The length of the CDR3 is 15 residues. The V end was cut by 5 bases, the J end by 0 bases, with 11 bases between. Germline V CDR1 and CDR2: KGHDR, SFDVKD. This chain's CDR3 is CATSVGGRSTDTQYF. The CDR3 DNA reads TGTGCCACCAGTGTGGGGGGCCGTAGCACAGATACGCAGTATTTT.

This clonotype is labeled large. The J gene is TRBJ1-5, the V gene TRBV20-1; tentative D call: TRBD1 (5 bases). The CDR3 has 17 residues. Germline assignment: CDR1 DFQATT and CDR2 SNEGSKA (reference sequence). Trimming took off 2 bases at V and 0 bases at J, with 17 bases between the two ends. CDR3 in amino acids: CSARPWGDLDSNQPQHF. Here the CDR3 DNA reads TGCAGTGCTAGACCCTGGGGCGATTTGGATAGCAATCAGCCCCAGCATTTT.